This TCR beta chain was captured by sequencing in a study of T cell repertoires in cytomegalovirus infection. Study at large: CMV infection and matching HLA type were both indicated by public TCR beta signatures.

Study-wide points: HLA-C-restricted CMV-specific TCR beta clonotypes prevailed in the ex vivo response. CMV carriers with the relevant HLA were identified by cumulative public TCR beta family frequency.

Via MiXCR, TCRdb re-called the reads, giving one row per CDR3 protein. This sample carries more than 85,000 distinct CDR3 sequences, 15% to 20% of them seen once, and the ten largest clones take 8%. The V end was cut by 4 bases, the J end by 7 bases, with 14 bases between. Looked up from germline, CDR1 is LGHNA and CDR2 is YNFKEQ. CDR3 length: 14 amino acids. To note about this clonotype: Its matching antigen is unknown.

The sequenced material came from PBMCs. This clonotype was obtained from a human donor in good health (CMV status not recorded). Some clones in this sample may be carry-over from other donors' samples. The chain carries TRBV4-2 and TRBJ1-5; D is perhaps TRBD1 (6 bases). Here the CDR3 reads CASSPGNRDQPQHF. CDR3 nucleotide sequence: TGTGCCAGCAGCCCGGGGAACAGGGACCAGCCCCAGCATTTT.